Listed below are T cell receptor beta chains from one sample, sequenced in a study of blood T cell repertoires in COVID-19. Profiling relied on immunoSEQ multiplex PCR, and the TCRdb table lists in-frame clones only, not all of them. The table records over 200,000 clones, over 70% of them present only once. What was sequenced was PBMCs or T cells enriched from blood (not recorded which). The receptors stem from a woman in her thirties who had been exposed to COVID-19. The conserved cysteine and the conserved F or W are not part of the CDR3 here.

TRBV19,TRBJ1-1,ASRRGNPDRGPEAF
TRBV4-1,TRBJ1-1,ASSQDEGPEAF
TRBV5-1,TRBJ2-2,ASSLEGQRELITGELF
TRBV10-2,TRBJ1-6,ASSEPRFSSYNSPLH
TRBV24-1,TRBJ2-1,ATSDGSGSSYNEQF
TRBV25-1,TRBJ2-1,ASSEYGQGMVQF
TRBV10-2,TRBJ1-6,ASRPLGGRYNSPLH
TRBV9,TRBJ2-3,ASSVGGLTDTQY
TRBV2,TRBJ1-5,ASSPNRSGGPQH
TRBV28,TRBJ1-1,ASWGAGGMNTEAF
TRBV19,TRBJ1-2,ASSTSGEGYGYT
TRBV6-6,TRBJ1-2,ASSYPTLGSRYSYT
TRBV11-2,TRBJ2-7,ASSSGTGDEYEQY
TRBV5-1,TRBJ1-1,ASSLGDQNTEAF
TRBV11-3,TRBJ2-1,ASSLGGIWNEQF
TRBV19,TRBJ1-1,ASMRGGGRQNTEAF
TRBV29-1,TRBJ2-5,SVGAPDRTQY
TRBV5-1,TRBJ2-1,ASSFQQGTNNEQF
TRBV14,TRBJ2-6,ASSQISGLAGANVLT
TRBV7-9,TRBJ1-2,ASSLAQGSSGYT
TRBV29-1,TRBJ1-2,SVEGPGGGYT
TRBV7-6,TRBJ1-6,ASSLDGGFDNSPLH
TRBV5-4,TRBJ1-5,ASSLGQGQPQH
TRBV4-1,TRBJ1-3,ASSTRTGGNTIY